This note documents a single T cell receptor (beta chain) sequence. The CDR3 extends over 14 amino acids. V was cut by 10 bases and J by 0 bases, with 12 bases left in between. Germline values: CDR1 LNHDA, CDR2 SQIVND (reference sequence). Using immunoSEQ multiplex PCR, the repertoire was profiled, and TCRdb retains in-frame clones only, with some absent. Here the sample spans 60,000 to 75,000 clones, 86% being singletons. This sample stems from a study of OX40 agonist ivuxolimab in advanced cancers. This sequence joins TRBV19 and TRBJ1-4, with D possibly TRBD1 on 6 matching bases. This sequence originates from an adult with an advanced solid tumor such as melanoma, head and neck, liver or kidney cancer. The specimen was CD4+ or CD8+ T cells sorted from blood, collected in a trial of the OX40 agonist ivuxolimab. The CDR3 region has the DNA TGTGCCACCAGGGACACTGCAACTAATGAAAAACTGTTTTTT. Amino acids: CATRDTATNEKLFF.